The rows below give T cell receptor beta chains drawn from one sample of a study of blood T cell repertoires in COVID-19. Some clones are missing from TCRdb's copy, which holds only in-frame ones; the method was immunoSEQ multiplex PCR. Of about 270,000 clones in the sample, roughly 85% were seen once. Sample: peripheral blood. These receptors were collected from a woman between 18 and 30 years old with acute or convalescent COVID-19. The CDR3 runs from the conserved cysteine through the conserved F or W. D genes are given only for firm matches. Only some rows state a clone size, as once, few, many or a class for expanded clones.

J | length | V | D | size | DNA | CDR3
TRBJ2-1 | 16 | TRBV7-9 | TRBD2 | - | TGTGCCAGTGAATTGGGACTAGCGGGAGAATTTCGTGTGAGGTTCTTC | CASELGLAGEFRVRFF
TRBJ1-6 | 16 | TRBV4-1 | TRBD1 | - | TGCGCCAGCAGCCAAGATGTACAGGGGATGAATTCACCCCTCCACTTT | CASSQDVQGMNSPLHF
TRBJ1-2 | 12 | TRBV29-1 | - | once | TGCAGCGTCCCCCGACATGGCTATGGCTACACCTTC | CSVPRHGYGYTF
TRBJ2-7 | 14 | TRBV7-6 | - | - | TGTGCCAGCAGCTTAGAGGCAGGTGCCTACGAGCAGTACTTC | CASSLEAGAYEQYF
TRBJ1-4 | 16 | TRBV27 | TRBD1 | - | TGTGCCAGCAGTTTATCCGGAGGGGGCAATCCTAAAAAACTGTTTTTT | CASSLSGGGNPKKLFF
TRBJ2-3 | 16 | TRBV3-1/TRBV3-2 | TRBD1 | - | TGTGCCAGCAGCCAATTACAGGGGGCCTCGGGGGATACGCAGTATTTT | CASSQLQGASGDTQYF
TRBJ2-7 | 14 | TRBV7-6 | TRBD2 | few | TGTGCCAGCAGCTCAGCGGGAGCCCCCTACGAGCAGTACTTC | CASSSAGAPYEQYF
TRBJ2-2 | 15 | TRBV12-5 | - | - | TGTGCTAGTGGCAACAGCCCCAGGAACACCGGGGAGCTGTTTTTT | CASGNSPRNTGELFF
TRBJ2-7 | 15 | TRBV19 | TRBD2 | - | TGTGCCAGTAGTTCTGTACTAGCGGGATCCTACGAGCAGTACTTC | CASSSVLAGSYEQYF
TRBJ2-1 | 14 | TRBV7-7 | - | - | TGTGCTAGCAGCTTAGAGGGAGGACACAATGAGCAGTTCTTC | CASSLEGGHNEQFF
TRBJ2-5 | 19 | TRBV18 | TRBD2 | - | TGTGCCAGCTCAGCGGGACTAGCGGGAGTAGGCGGGGACCAAGAGACCCAGTACTTC | CASSAGLAGVGGDQETQYF
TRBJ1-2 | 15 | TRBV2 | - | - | TGTGCCAGCAGCCGGGGGGCTGCGGGTAACTATGGCTACACCTTC | CASSRGAAGNYGYTF
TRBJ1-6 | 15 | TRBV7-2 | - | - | TGTGCCAGCAGCTTACGCGGGCAAAATAATTCACCCCTCCACTTT | CASSLRGQNNSPLHF
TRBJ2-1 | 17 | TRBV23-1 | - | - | TGCGCCAGCAGTCATTTAAGGCGGCGACGGTCCTACAATGAGCAGTTCTTC | CASSHLRRRRSYNEQFF
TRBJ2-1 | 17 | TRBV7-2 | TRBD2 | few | TGTGCCAGCAGCCCGGAAGGACTAGCGGCAGCTAGAGGAGAGCAGTTCTTC | CASSPEGLAAARGEQFF
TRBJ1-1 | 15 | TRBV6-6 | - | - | TGTGCCAGCAGGGGAACGGGACAAAAAGGGACTGAAGCTTTCTTT | CASRGTGQKGTEAFF
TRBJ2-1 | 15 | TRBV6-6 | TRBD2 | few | TGTGCCAGCAGACCTAGGACTAGCGGGAGCAATGAGCAGTTCTTC | CASRPRTSGSNEQFF
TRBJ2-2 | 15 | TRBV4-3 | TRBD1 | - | TGCGCCAGCAGCCAGGGACAGGGGTGGACCGGGGAGCTGTTTTTT | CASSQGQGWTGELFF
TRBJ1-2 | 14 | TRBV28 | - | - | TGTGCCAGCAGTTTGGCGGGGGGGGGCTATGGCTACACCTTC | CASSLAGGGYGYTF
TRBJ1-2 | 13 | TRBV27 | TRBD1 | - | TGTGCCAGCCAGGGGGCGGCTAACTATGGCTACACCTTC | CASQGAANYGYTF
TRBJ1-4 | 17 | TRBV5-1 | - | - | TGCGCCAGCAGCTTGCTCCCCACAGGGTCCACTAATGAAAAACTGTTTTTT | CASSLLPTGSTNEKLFF
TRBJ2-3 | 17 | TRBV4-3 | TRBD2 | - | TGCGCCAGCAGCCAAGATTGGCTAGCGGGAGAATCAGATACGCAGTATTTT | CASSQDWLAGESDTQYF
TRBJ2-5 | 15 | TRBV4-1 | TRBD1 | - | TGCGCCAGCAGCCCTGGGACAGCGATCCAAGAGACCCAGTACTTC | CASSPGTAIQETQYF
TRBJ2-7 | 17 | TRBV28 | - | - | TGTGCCAGCAGCCCCCTCTTCGGGGGTAGAAATGCCTACGAGCAGTACTTC | CASSPLFGGRNAYEQYF
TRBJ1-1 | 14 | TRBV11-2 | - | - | TGTGCCAGCAGCTTAGATCTTTTACAGGCTGAAGCTTTCTTT | CASSLDLLQAEAFF
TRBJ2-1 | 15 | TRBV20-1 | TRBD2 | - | TGCAGTGCTAGTCTCAGAGAGCTAGCGGGAAATGAGCAGTTCTTC | CSASLRELAGNEQFF
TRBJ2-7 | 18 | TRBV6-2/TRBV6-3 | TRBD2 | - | TGTGCCAGCAGTTACCTCGGACAACTAGCGGGAGTTAGGTACGAGCAGTACTTC | CASSYLGQLAGVRYEQYF
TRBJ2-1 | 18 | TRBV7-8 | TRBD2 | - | TGTGCCAGCAGCTTAGTTCTAGCGGGAGGTACCAGGTACAATGAGCAGTTCTTC | CASSLVLAGGTRYNEQFF
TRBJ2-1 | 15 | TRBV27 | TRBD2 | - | TGTGCCAGCAGTTTTGGGCGGGAGGGGTACAATGAGCAGTTCTTC | CASSFGREGYNEQFF
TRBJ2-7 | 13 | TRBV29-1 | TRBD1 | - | TGCAGCGTTGTTAGGGGGCTTGACCGGGAGCAGTACTTC | CSVVRGLDREQYF
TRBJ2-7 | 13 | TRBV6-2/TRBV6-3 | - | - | TGTGCCAGCAGTTACCCCAGGGCCTACGAGCAGTACTTC | CASSYPRAYEQYF
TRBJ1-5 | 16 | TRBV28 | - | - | TGTGCCAGCAGTTTTAAGGGGGGGGCGCGCAATCAGCCCCAGCATTTT | CASSFKGGARNQPQHF
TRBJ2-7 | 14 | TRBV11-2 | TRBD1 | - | TGTGCCAGCAGCGGTTGGACAGGGAACTACGAGCAGTACTTC | CASSGWTGNYEQYF
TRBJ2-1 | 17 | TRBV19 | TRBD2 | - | TGTGCCAGTAGTATAGATGTAGGACTAGCGGGGGACAATGAGCAGTTCTTC | CASSIDVGLAGDNEQFF
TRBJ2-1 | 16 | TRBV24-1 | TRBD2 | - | TGTGCCACCAGTGATGGGCTAGCGGGTACCTACAATGAGCAGTTCTTC | CATSDGLAGTYNEQFF
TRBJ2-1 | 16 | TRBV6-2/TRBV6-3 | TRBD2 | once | TGTGCCAGCAGTTACTCGGGCGGGAGTTCCTACAATGAGCAGTTCTTC | CASSYSGGSSYNEQFF
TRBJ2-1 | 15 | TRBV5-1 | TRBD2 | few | TGCGCCAGCAGCCCCGGACTAGCGGGAGGGCCAAGGCAGTTCTTC | CASSPGLAGGPRQFF
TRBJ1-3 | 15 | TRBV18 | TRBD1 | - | TGTGCCAGCTCAACGCCGGGACAGGCTGGAAACACCATATATTTT | CASSTPGQAGNTIYF
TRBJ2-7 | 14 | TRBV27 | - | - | TGTGCCAGCAGTTTCGAGGCACTACCCGGTGCGCAGTACTTC | CASSFEALPGAQYF
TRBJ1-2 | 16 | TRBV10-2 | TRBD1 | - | TGCGCCAGCAGTCGAACCGGACAGGGGAGCAACTATGGCTACACCTTC | CASSRTGQGSNYGYTF
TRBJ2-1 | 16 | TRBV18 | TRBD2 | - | TGTGCCAGCTCACCACCGGGACTAGCGGACTACAATGAGCAGTTCTTC | CASSPPGLADYNEQFF
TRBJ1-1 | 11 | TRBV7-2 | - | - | TGTGCCAGCAGCTCTTACACTGAAGCTTTCTTT | CASSSYTEAFF
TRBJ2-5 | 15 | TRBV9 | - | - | TGTGCCAGCAGCGGGCCCCCGGCGGGGCAAGAGACCCAGTACTTC | CASSGPPAGQETQYF
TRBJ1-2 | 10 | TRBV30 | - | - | TGTGCCTGGAGTGCTACGGGACTACGCTTC | CAWSATGLRF
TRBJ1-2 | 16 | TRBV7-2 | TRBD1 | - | TGTGCCAGCAGCTCACACACCGGGACAGCGAACTATGGCTACACCTTC | CASSSHTGTANYGYTF
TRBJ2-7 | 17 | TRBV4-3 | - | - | TGCGCCAGCAGCCGGGAGGTTCCGGGACCCCTAATTTACGAGCAGTACTTC | CASSREVPGPLIYEQYF
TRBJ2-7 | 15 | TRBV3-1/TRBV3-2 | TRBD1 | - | TGTGCCAGCAGCCCCCACGGGACAGGGGGCCCCGAGCAGTACTTC | CASSPHGTGGPEQYF
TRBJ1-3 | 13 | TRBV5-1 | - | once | TGCGCCAGCAGTCGAAACTACGGAAACACCATATATTTT | CASSRNYGNTIYF
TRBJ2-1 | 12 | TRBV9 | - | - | TGTGCCAGCAGCGTATTTGGCTTCGAGCAGTTCTTC | CASSVFGFEQFF
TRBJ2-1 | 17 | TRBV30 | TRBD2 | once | TGTGCCTGGAGGAAGACTAGCGGGAGGCGCTCCTACAATGAGCAGTTCTTC | CAWRKTSGRRSYNEQFF
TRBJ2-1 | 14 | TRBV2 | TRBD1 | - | TGTGCCAGCACCGGGACAGGGGGATGGGGTGAGCAGTTCTTC | CASTGTGGWGEQFF
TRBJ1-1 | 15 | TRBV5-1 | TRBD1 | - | TGCGCCAGCAGCTCCGGGACAGCGGGCTGGGCTGAAGCTTTCTTT | CASSSGTAGWAEAFF